The sequence of this T cell receptor (beta chain) was determined in a study of blood T cells in healthy people across ages. V lost 2 bases to trimming and J lost 7 bases; unmatched junction nucleotides: 3. The V gene's germline CDR1 is SGDLS and CDR2 YYNGEE. The CDR3 extends over 14 amino acids. This clonotype turned up a few times. Approximately 10 milliliters was the volume of peripheral blood drawn from each donor. The second PCR ran about 6 to 11 cycles with a sample-barcoded 5' primer and J-beta primers. Every molecule of cDNA carried a tag from a template-switch adaptor with 12 random nucleotides. TCRdb recomputed calls from the 5' RACE reads with MiXCR, one row per CDR3 protein. The sample has hundreds of thousands of distinct CDR3 sequences; about 20% are singletons.

Specimen: blood. This rearrangement joins TRBV9 to TRBJ2-1, with 10 bases aligning to TRBD2. The receptor comes from a man in his 70s in good health. CDR3 DNA: TGTGCCAGCAGCGTTGGTAGCGGGAGGAATGAGCAGTTCTTC. Translation: CASSVGSGRNEQFF. The entire variable domain, with the rest obtained from reference TRBV9 and TRBJ2-1, is as follows: DSGVTQTPKHLITATGQRVTLRCSPRSGDLSVYWYQQSLDQGLQFLIQYYNGEERAKGNILERFSAQQFPDLHSELNLSSLELGDSALYFCASSVGSGRNEQFFGPGTRLTVL.